The rows below give T cell receptor beta chains drawn from one sample of a study of PD-L1 blockade in urothelial cancer. Method: immunoSEQ multiplex PCR; TCRdb's copy keeps in-frame clones and lacks some. The table lists some 77,000 clones, 87% of them singletons. The input for sequencing was PBMCs, taken around atezolizumab (anti-PD-L1) treatment. These receptors originate from a woman between 70 and 85 years old with urothelial cancer. Both conserved end residues are part of each CDR3. Each record gives: clone size, D gene, V gene, J gene, CDR3 DNA, CDR3 protein. The D gene is left open where the match is weak. Clone size is given for some rows only: seen once, a few or many times, or a class if the clone is expanded.

-	-	TRBV11-2	TRBJ1-1	TGTGCCAGCAGCGTCGACTATCTCTCCGCGGGAGCTTTCTTT	CASSVDYLSAGAFF
-	-	TRBV27	TRBJ2-2	TGTGCCAGCAGTCCATTAGCGCCGGCGAACACCGGGGAGCTGTTTTTT	CASSPLAPANTGELFF
-	TRBD2	TRBV11-2	TRBJ2-2	TGTGCCACCCGCCGGCGGGAGCCCGCCGGGGAGCTGTTTTTT	CATRRREPAGELFF
once	TRBD1	TRBV27	TRBJ2-7	TGTGCCAGCAGTTCCGCGGGACAGGGTAGCTACGAGCAGTACTTC	CASSSAGQGSYEQYF
-	TRBD2	TRBV6-5	TRBJ2-1	TGTGCCAGCAGTTCTGGGACTAGCGGGAGGGGGAATGAGCAGTTCTTC	CASSSGTSGRGNEQFF
-	TRBD2	TRBV6-4	TRBJ2-3	TGTGCCAGCAGTCTGGCGGGGGGCACAGATACGCAGTATTTT	CASSLAGGTDTQYF
-	TRBD1	TRBV5-1	TRBJ1-2	TGCGCCAGCAGCTACCGGGACAGAGATTATGGCTACACCTTC	CASSYRDRDYGYTF
-	TRBD1	TRBV10-1	TRBJ2-7	TGCGCCAGCAGTGAGGACAGGGGAGGCGAGCAGTACTTC	CASSEDRGGEQYF
-	TRBD2	TRBV7-2	TRBJ2-1	TGTGCCAGCAGCTTTCCCCTAGCGGGAGGGCCTAGAGAGCAGTTCTTC	CASSFPLAGGPREQFF
-	-	TRBV2	TRBJ1-4	TGTGCCAGTGGAGGGTCGGGTTATGAAAAACTGTTTTTT	CASGGSGYEKLFF
-	-	TRBV18	TRBJ1-3	TGTGCCAGCTCACCACCGGTGGGGCCTGGAAACACCATATATTTT	CASSPPVGPGNTIYF
-	-	TRBV11-2	TRBJ2-1	TGTGCCAGCAGCTTAAGCGGTTCCTACAATGAGCAGTTCTTC	CASSLSGSYNEQFF
-	TRBD2	TRBV2	TRBJ2-1	TGTGCCAGCACTACTAGCGGGGGGGGCTACAATGAGCAGTTCTTC	CASTTSGGGYNEQFF
-	-	TRBV7-2	TRBJ2-3	TGTGCCAGCAGCTTAGGACATAGCACAGATACGCAGTATTTT	CASSLGHSTDTQYF
-	-	TRBV19	TRBJ1-5	TGTGCCAGTAGGAAGAGAGTAGGAGAGCCCCAGCATTTT	CASRKRVGEPQHF
-	-	TRBV2	TRBJ1-2	TGTGCCAGCAGTGGAAACATCTATGGCTACACCTTC	CASSGNIYGYTF
-	TRBD1	TRBV28	TRBJ1-5	TGTGCCAGCAGTTTAAGGGGCTCAGGGGGACAGCCCCAGCATTTT	CASSLRGSGGQPQHF
-	TRBD1	TRBV6-1	TRBJ2-6	TGTGCCAGCAGTGGGACAGGGCTTCTCTCTGGGGCCAACGTCCTGACTTTC	CASSGTGLLSGANVLTF
few	TRBD1	TRBV27	TRBJ1-2	TGTGCCAGCAGTTCTACCCTGGGACAGCTATATGGCTACACCTTC	CASSSTLGQLYGYTF
-	-	TRBV27	TRBJ1-1	TGTGCCAGCAGTTTATTTGCGAGGAACACTGAAGCTTTCTTT	CASSLFARNTEAFF
-	-	TRBV6-5	TRBJ2-7	TGTGCCAGCAGTTACTCGGCGGGGGCGCTTCTCTACGAGCAGTACTTC	CASSYSAGALLYEQYF
-	-	TRBV29-1	TRBJ1-1	TGCAGCGTTGATATTGTTGAAGCTTTCTTT	CSVDIVEAFF
-	-	TRBV30	TRBJ1-4	TGTGCCTGGAGTACAGGGCGCCCTTATGAAAAACTGTTTTTT	CAWSTGRPYEKLFF
-	-	TRBV9	TRBJ2-1	TGTGCCAGCAGCCCTCGCTTCGAGACGGGGAGCAATGAGCAGTTCTTC	CASSPRFETGSNEQFF
-	TRBD1	TRBV5-1	TRBJ2-5	TGCGCCAGCAGCTCCGGAGGACAGGGCCAAGAGACCCAGTACTTC	CASSSGGQGQETQYF
-	-	TRBV2	TRBJ2-3	TGTGCCAGCAGCGTCGTGGTAGCCACAGATACGCAGTATTTT	CASSVVVATDTQYF
-	-	TRBV19	TRBJ2-7	TGTGCCAGTAGTTCCAACGACAGAGCCTCCTACGAGCAGTACTTC	CASSSNDRASYEQYF
few	-	TRBV28	TRBJ2-3	TGTGCCAGCAGGCGGGACCGCACAGATACGCAGTATTTT	CASRRDRTDTQYF
-	-	TRBV7-3	TRBJ2-2	TGTGCCAGCAGCCCCCTTGCTCGGGTGCCTTCGAACACCGGGGAGCTGTTTTTT	CASSPLARVPSNTGELFF
-	-	TRBV29-1	TRBJ1-1	TGCAGCGTTGAAGGGGGGGTTCGGACTGAAGCTTTCTTT	CSVEGGVRTEAFF
-	-	TRBV14	TRBJ2-7	TGTGCCAGCAGCCGTGGGAGCTCCTACGAGCAGTACTTC	CASSRGSSYEQYF
-	TRBD1	TRBV2	TRBJ2-1	TGTGCCAGCAGTCTGGGACAGGTCTCCTACAATGAGCAGTTCTTC	CASSLGQVSYNEQFF
-	TRBD2	TRBV6-5	TRBJ2-3	TGTGCCAGCACCCGGGCGGGGGGAACAGATACGCAGTATTTT	CASTRAGGTDTQYF
-	-	TRBV5-1	TRBJ2-7	TGCGCCAGCAGCTTTTGGGGCAGGGGAACGGGCGAGCAGTACTTC	CASSFWGRGTGEQYF
-	TRBD1	TRBV23-1	TRBJ1-2	TGCGCCAGCAGTCAAGCCGGGACAGGGAGTGGCTACACCTTC	CASSQAGTGSGYTF
few	-	TRBV28	TRBJ2-1	TGTGCCAGCAGTTCCGGGTGGGGCAACAATGAGCAGTTCTTC	CASSSGWGNNEQFF
-	TRBD2	TRBV2	TRBJ2-7	TGTGCCAGCAGTGAAGTGAGCGGGAGGGCCATCGAGCAGTACTTC	CASSEVSGRAIEQYF
once	-	TRBV21-1	TRBJ1-4	TGTGCCAGCAGCAAGGAGGACAGGGAGGGTGAAAAACTGTTTTTT	CASSKEDREGEKLFF
-	-	TRBV28	TRBJ1-1	TGTGCCAGCAGTTTGAGTTTTCTAAACGGAGGTGAAGCTTTCTTT	CASSLSFLNGGEAFF
-	TRBD1	TRBV11-2	TRBJ1-4	TGTGCCAGCAGCTCCCTTGTGGGGACAGGAAAACTGTTTTTT	CASSSLVGTGKLFF
-	TRBD1	TRBV7-2	TRBJ1-2	TGTGCCAGCAGCCTAGGGGTGGACAGGGTTAACTATGGCTACACCTTC	CASSLGVDRVNYGYTF